Reported below is one T cell receptor (beta chain). Antigen: not known. The CDR3 extends over 16 amino acids. CDR1 is LGHNA, CDR2 YSLEER, per germline. J lost 0 bases, V lost 1 base, and 1 base had no gene match. This entry is derived from a study of T-cell reconstitution after alpha-beta-depleted transplantation in children. Findings and caveats of the study: Newly generated T cells supplied most T-cell counts and diversity one year post-transplant.

Unique molecular identifiers were built into the TCRbeta library. TCRdb re-analysed the PCR reads in MiXCR, keeping a single row per CDR3 protein. The sample holds some 600,000 distinct CDR3 sequences, 10% to 15% seen once. Sample: PBMCs, mostly from graft donor cells, taken 360 days after TCRalphabeta/CD19-depleted stem cell transplant. The TCR originated in a male patient between 5 and 17 years old who had a stem cell transplant for acute myeloid leukemia, so the T cells may come from the graft donor. The rearrangement uses TRBV4-3 and TRBJ2-7; 12 bases match TRBD2. CDR3 residues: CASSQGTSGVSYEQYF. As DNA, the CDR3 is TGCGCCAGCAGCCAAGGGACTAGCGGGGTCTCCTACGAGCAGTACTTC.